This T cell receptor (beta chain) was profiled in a study of OX40 agonist ivuxolimab in advanced cancers. As for the study more broadly: Ivuxolimab, which targeted the costimulatory receptor OX40 (CD134), was an agonistic, fully human IgG2 monoclonal antibody. The monotherapy dose-escalation portion (N ≈ 56 patients) of the phase I ivuxolimab trial is reported in the paper. Prior anti-PD-1, anti-PD-L1 or anti-CTLA-4 therapy was permitted, and checkpoint inhibitors had been received by more than 35% of dose-escalation patients. Partial responses occurred in three dose-escalation patients, of whom one had hepatocellular carcinoma and two had cutaneous melanoma. Intravenous ivuxolimab was administered to patients every 2 weeks at six dose levels: 0.01, 0.1, 0.3, 1.5, 3 and 10 mg/kg. Of the roughly 52 dose-escalation patients, hepatocellular carcinoma was present in about 20, melanoma in some 15, renal cell carcinoma in 9 and head and neck cancer in 9. Peripheral TCRbeta sequencing aimed to test whether ivuxolimab altered TCR sequence diversity and caused clonal T-cell expansion. The dose-escalation cohort was roughly 80% male with a mean age of about 60 years, ranging from roughly 23 to 85. Points the paper makes about the study in general: After ivuxolimab, expanded clones were on average more numerous among CD8+ T cells than among CD4+ T cells. Low levels of normalized T-cell clonal expansion were also seen in some patients who did not respond. At doses from 0.1 to 3.0 mg/kg, clonal expansion was seen in both CD4+ and CD8+ blood T cells between baseline and week 6. Partial responders in the 0.1-3.0 mg/kg groups had among the lowest normalized peripheral clonal expansion, especially among CD8+ T cells. Antigen specificity was not determined for the clonally expanded peripheral T cells.

Regarding this clone: Its antigen specificity is not known. Nothing much larger sits one base from this clone, and base qualities are not available.

Patients with a history of autoimmune disease or receiving systemic immunosuppression were excluded from the trial. In every dose cohort, peripheral blood was drawn for TCR sequencing at baseline, cycle 4 day 1, and cycle 7 day 1. Samples were obtained from an open-label, multicenter, first-in-human phase I dose-escalation trial of ivuxolimab. Adults with locally advanced or metastatic melanoma, renal cell, hepatocellular, or head and neck squamous cell carcinoma were enrolled in the trial. Before TCR sequencing, CD4+ T cells and CD8+ T cells were sorted from peripheral blood as separate populations. To sequence the TCRbeta CDR3 region, genomic DNA was isolated from the sorted cells. The immunoSEQ Assay was used for sequencing of TCRbeta CDR3 regions. Entries here come from immuneACCESS through TCRdb and include only in-frame sequences with V and J called. Some clones fail to appear in such tables; in the studies checked, an unresolved V gene covers under half of the shortfall, and the cause of the remainder is unknown. The sample table lists about 150,000 clones, around 94% of them with a count of one. The top ten constitute about 0.33% of the sample.

The CDR3 numbers 14 residues from cysteine through phenylalanine. The entry retains the CDR3 DNA only, 42 bases that are in frame from base 1. Trimming costs V 2 bases and J 3 bases, and their ends lie 11 bases apart. From a lookup of the germline V gene, CDR1 and CDR2 are ENHRY and SYGVKD. This clonotype was sampled from an adult with an advanced solid tumor such as melanoma, head and neck, liver or kidney cancer. Here the chain combines TRBV10-3 and TRBJ2-7, with the D segment identity uncertain. The starting material was CD4+ or CD8+ T cells sorted from blood, obtained in a trial of the OX40 agonist ivuxolimab. The CDR3 reads CAISEGVSSYEQYF. The nucleotide sequence reads TGTGCCATCAGTGAGGGGGTCAGTAGCTACGAGCAGTACTTC.